What follows are 2 T cell receptor beta chains derived from one specimen sequenced in a study of CD4 T cells in relation to SARS-CoV-2 and coronaviruses. Before the COVID-19 pandemic, during about 2011-2019, CD4+ T cells were taken from unexposed donors. The cells were cultured for over eight days before CD4+ T cells were isolated. Their antigens are not known. The method was immunoSEQ multiplex PCR; TCRdb's version includes in-frame clones alone and lacks a portion of them. Found here are some 29,000 clones, about 76% of them singletons; the top ten hold around 17%. Sequences were obtained from CD4+ T cells from PBMCs, cultured in vitro. These receptors were taken from a human donor in good health.

V usage is TRBV4-3 and J usage is TRBJ2-7; 9 bases map to TRBD1. This CDR3 is 15 amino acids long. The trim removed 5 bases at V and 3 bases at J, leaving 8 bases unmatched. Germline V lookup: CDR1 LGHNA, CDR2 YSLEER. The CDR3 is CASSSNPGQGYEQYF. In DNA form, the CDR3 reads TGCGCCAGCAGCTCGAATCCGGGACAGGGCTACGAGCAGTACTTC.

The V and J genes are TRBV6-5 and TRBJ2-1; D remains unclear. V was trimmed by 7 bases and J by 4 bases, leaving 17 bases between them. The CDR3 is made up of 15 amino acids. Germline assignment: CDR1 MNHEY and CDR2 SVGAGI. The CDR3 nucleotides are TGTGCCAGCAAAAGGGCGACCATCAATTACAATGAGCAGTTCTTC. Amino acids: CASKRATINYNEQFF.